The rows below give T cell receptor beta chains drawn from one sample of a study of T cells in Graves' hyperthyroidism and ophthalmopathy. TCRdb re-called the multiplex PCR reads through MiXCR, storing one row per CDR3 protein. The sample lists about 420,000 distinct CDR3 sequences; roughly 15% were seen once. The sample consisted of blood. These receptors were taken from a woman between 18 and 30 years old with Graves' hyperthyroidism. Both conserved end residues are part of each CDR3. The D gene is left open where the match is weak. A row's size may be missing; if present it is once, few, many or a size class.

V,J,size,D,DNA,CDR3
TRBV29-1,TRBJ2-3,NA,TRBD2,TGCAGCGTTGCGGGACTAGCGGGGGCACGCACAGATACGCAGTATTTT,CSVAGLAGARTDTQYF
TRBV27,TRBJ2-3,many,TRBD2,TGTGCCAGCAGGGGCTTCGCGCAGCGGGAGGGGCAGTATTTT,CASRGFAQREGQYF
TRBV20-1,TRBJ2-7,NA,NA,TGCAGTGCTAGAGATCTTGTTAGCGGTACTGCATTCTACGAGCAGTACTTC,CSARDLVSGTAFYEQYF
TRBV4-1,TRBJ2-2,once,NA,TGCGCCAGCAGCCACCAAGTCCTACGGACCGGGGAGCTGTTTTTT,CASSHQVLRTGELFF
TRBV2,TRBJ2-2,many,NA,TGTGCCAGCAGCGACGACAGGAGCAACACCGGGGAGCTGTTTTTT,CASSDDRSNTGELFF
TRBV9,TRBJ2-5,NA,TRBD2,TGTGCCAGCAGTGAGCGGGAGAGGCTGGGAGAGACCCAGTACTTC,CASSERERLGETQYF
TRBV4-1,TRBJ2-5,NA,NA,TGCGCCAGCAGCCCGACAAGGTTAGAAGAGACCCAGTACTTC,CASSPTRLEETQYF
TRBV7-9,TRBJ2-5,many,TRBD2,TGTGCCAGCAGCGGGGGTGGGAGGGTTGAGACCCAGTACTTC,CASSGGGRVETQYF
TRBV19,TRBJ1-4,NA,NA,TGTGCCAGTAGTATTTCCGACAGGAGAGGTGAAAAACTGTTTTTT,CASSISDRRGEKLFF
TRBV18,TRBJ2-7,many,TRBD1,TGTGCCAGCTCACCTACAGGGGATGGGCAGTACTTC,CASSPTGDGQYF
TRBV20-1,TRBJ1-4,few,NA,TGCAGTGCTAGAGAGGGGGCGGCTAATGAAAAACTGTTTTTT,CSAREGAANEKLFF
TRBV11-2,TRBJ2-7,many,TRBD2,TGTGCCAGCAGCTTCTTGGGACTAGCGGACTACGAGCAGTACTTC,CASSFLGLADYEQYF
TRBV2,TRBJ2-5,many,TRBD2,TGTGCCAGCAGAGACGTGGGTCGGCTAGCGGAGATCCAAGAGACCCAGTACTTC,CASRDVGRLAEIQETQYF
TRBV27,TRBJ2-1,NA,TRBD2,TGTGCCAGCGGAGGGAGGGCCTCTAATGAGCAGTTCTTC,CASGGRASNEQFF
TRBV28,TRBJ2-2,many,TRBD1,TGTGCCAGCAGTTACATTACGACCGGGACAGCCGGGACCGGGGAGCTGTTTTTT,CASSYITTGTAGTGELFF
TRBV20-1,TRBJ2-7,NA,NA,TGCAGTGCTAGTTGGAGGAGCGCCGCCTACGAGCAGTACTTC,CSASWRSAAYEQYF
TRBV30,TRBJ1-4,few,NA,TGTGCCTGGAGTGCCACCGGAAATGAAAAACTGTTTTTT,CAWSATGNEKLFF
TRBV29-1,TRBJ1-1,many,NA,TGCAGCGTTGAAGATTTCCGGAACACTGAAGCTTTCTTT,CSVEDFRNTEAFF
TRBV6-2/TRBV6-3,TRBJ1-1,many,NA,TGTGCCAGCACTTTACTTGGGGGCCCGGACACTGAAGCTTTCTTT,CASTLLGGPDTEAFF
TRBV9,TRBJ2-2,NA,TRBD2,TGTGCCAGCAGCGTAGAATCAATAGCGGGAGGCAGGGAGCTGTTTTTT,CASSVESIAGGRELFF
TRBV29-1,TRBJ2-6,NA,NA,TGCAGCGTTGAAGTGGGCATGTGGGGCTCTGGGGCCAACGTCCTGACTTTC,CSVEVGMWGSGANVLTF
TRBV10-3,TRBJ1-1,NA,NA,TGTGCCACGATTAAACTGACAGTTAAGAGGCACGAGAACACTGGAGCTTTCTTT,CATIKLTVKRHENTGAFF
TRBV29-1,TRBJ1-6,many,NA,TGCAGCGTTACCCTGGGTGGGAATTCACCCCTCCACTTT,CSVTLGGNSPLHF
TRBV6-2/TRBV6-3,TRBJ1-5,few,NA,TGTGCCAGCAGTAATGGACAGAACAATCAGCCCCAGCATTTT,CASSNGQNNQPQHF
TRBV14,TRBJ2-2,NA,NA,TGTGCCAGCAGCCAAGATCTCGCTTCCGGAGCCGGGGAGCTGTTTTTT,CASSQDLASGAGELFF
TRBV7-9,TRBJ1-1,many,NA,TGTGCCAGCAGCTTAGGAGCGACCCCGAACACTGAAGCTTTCTTT,CASSLGATPNTEAFF
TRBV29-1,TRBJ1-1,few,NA,TGCAGCGTTGGCGCCTCTCGGTCGACTGAAGCTTTCTTT,CSVGASRSTEAFF
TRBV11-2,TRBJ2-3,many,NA,TGTGCCAGCAGCTTCCACCTTACAGATACGCAGTATTTT,CASSFHLTDTQYF
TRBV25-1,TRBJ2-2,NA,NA,TGTGCCAGCAAAAGCGGTCCGAACACCGGGGAGCTGTTTTTT,CASKSGPNTGELFF
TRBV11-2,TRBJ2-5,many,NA,TGTGCCAGCAGCTTACAGGGCTTAGAGACCCAGTACTTC,CASSLQGLETQYF
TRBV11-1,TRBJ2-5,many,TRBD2,TGTGCCAGCAGCTTAGTTCTAGCGGGAGTATCAGAGACCCAGTACTTC,CASSLVLAGVSETQYF
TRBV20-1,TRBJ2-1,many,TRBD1,TGCAGTGCCCACAGGGGGTACAATGAGCAGTTCTTC,CSAHRGYNEQFF
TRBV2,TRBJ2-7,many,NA,TGTGCCACCACGTGGGGGAGGACCTCCTACGAGCAGTACTTC,CATTWGRTSYEQYF